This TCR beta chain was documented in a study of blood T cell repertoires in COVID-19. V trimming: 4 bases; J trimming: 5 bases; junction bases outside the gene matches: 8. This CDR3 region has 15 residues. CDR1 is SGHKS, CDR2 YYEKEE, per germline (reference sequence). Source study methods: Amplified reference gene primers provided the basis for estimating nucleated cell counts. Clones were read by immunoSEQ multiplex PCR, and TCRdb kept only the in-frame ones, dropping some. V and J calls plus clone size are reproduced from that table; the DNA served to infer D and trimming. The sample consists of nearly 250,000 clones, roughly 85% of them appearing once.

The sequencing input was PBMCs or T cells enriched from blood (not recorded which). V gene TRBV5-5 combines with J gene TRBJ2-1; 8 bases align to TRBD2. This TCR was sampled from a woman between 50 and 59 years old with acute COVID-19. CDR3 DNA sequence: TGTGCCAGCAGCCGCGACCGGGGGGGCCACAATGAGCAGTTCTTC. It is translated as CASSRDRGGHNEQFF.